The T cell receptor beta chain described here comes from a study of a mutant IDH1 vaccine in newly diagnosed glioma. Data came from immunoSEQ multiplex PCR; TCRdb stores just in-frame clones and leaves some out. The data hold over 35,000 clones, with just over 90% observed a single time. Time point: week 5, during vaccination. All doses held 300 ug of mutant IDH1 20-mer peptide, with topical imiquimod. Donor tumors were new WHO grade 3 or 4 IDH1-mutant, ATRX-lost astrocytomas. Study observations and caveats: Among top peripheral T cell clonotypes, changes seemed unrelated to pseudoprogression.

In the case of this clone: The antigen remains unidentified.

V was pared by 1 base and J by 5 bases, with 7 bases between. Germline CDR1 and CDR2: SGHRS and YFSETQ. The CDR3 consists of 12 residues. The starting material was PBMCs, obtained from a glioma patient whose treatment included an IDH1 peptide vaccine. The V and J genes are TRBV5-1 and TRBJ2-7; either TRBD1 or TRBD2 may supply D (5 bases each). This TCR was sampled from a man over 45 with glioma. CDR3 sequence reads: CASSLRGDEQYF. The CDR3 bases are TGCGCCAGCAGCTTGCGGGGCGACGAGCAGTACTTC.